This TCR beta chain derives from a study of blood T cell repertoires in COVID-19. Original analysis: Amplified reference gene primers provided the basis for estimating nucleated cell counts. Profiled with immunoSEQ multiplex PCR; TCRdb holds only in-frame clones, not every one. The DNA was the basis for D and trimming; V, J and clone size are from that table. The table lists 30,000 to 45,000 clones, 80% to 90% of them singletons, with around 5.2% in the top ten. CDR3 length equals 15 residues. Trimming left V 2 bases short and J 1 base short, with 12 bases between. Germline CDR1 reads MNHEY; CDR2 reads SVGAGI.

The sequence was obtained from a woman in her 70s with active COVID-19. The chain combines TRBV6-5 with TRBJ2-7; tentative D call: TRBD1 (7 bases). Sequenced: peripheral blood. The CDR3 DNA follows: TGTGCCAGCAGTTACGGAGGGGGCGGTTCCTACGAGCAGTACTTC. This codes for CASSYGGGGSYEQYF.